This TCR beta chain derives from a study of T-cell memory formation after mild COVID-19. Study results and limitations: Clones which contracted sat mainly in CM and EM if CD4+, and in EMRA if CD8+.

This clonotype was picked up a small number of times. Its specificity is unknown. Between the trimmed V and J ends, which lost 3 bases and 6 bases, there was a span of 11 bases. Germline V gene data show CDR1 as LGHNA and CDR2 as YSLEER. CDR3 size: 13 residues. Using its own MiXCR run on the 5' RACE reads, TCRdb lists one record per CDR3 protein. The repertoire holds about 350,000 distinct CDR3 sequences, with around 15% as singletons. Specimen: PBMCs or a T cell subset sorted from them (not recorded which). The rearrangement links TRBV4-3 to TRBJ2-5; D gene ambiguous. The sequence derives from a man aged 18 to 35 who had mild COVID-19 (a few samples of this study predate the infection). Cell type and time point are not known. The CDR3 region is CASSHDTVKTQYF. CDR3 DNA: TGCGCCAGCAGCCATGATACTGTGAAGACCCAGTACTTC.